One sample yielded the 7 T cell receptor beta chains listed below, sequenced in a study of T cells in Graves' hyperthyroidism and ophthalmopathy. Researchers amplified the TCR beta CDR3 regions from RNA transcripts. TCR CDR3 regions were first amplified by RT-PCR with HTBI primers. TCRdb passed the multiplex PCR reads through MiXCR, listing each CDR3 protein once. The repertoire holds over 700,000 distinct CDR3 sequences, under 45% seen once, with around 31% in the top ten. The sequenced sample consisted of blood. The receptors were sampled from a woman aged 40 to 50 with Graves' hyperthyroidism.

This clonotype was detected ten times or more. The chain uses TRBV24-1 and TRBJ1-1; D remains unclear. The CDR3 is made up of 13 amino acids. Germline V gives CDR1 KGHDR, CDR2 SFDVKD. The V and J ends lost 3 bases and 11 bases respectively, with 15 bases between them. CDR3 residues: CATSDSLGGMAFF. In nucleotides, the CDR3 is TGTGCCACCAGTGATAGCCTAGGTGGGATGGCTTTCTTT.

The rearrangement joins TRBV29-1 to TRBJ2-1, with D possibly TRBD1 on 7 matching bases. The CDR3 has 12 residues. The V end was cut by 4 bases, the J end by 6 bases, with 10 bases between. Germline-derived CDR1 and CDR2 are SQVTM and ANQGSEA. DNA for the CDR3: TGCAGCGTTGTTCAGGGGGGCAATGAGCAGTTCTTC. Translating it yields CSVVQGGNEQFF.

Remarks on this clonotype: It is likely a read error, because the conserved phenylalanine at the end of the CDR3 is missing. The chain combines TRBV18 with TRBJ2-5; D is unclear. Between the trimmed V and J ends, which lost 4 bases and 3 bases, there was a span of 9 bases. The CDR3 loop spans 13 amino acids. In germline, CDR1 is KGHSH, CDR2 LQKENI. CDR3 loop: CASSQRNEETQYL. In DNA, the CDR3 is TGTGCCAGCTCACAGAGAAATGAAGAGACCCAGTACCTC.

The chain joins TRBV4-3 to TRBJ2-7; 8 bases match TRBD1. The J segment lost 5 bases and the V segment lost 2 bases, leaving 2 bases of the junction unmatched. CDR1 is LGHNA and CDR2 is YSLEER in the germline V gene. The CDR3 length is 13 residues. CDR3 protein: CASSQYRGNEQYF. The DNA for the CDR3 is TGCGCCAGCAGCCAATACAGGGGGAACGAGCAGTACTTC.

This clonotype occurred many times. CDR3 region: CASSLDRARYQHF. For the CDR3, the DNA is TGTGCCAGCAGCTTAGATAGGGCACGGTACCAGCATTTT. This chain joins TRBV11-2 and TRBJ1-5, with unresolved D. The CDR3 spans 13 residues. Germline values: CDR1 SGHAT, CDR2 FQNNGV. The V gene lost 0 bases and the J gene lost 12 bases, with 12 bases spanning the gap.

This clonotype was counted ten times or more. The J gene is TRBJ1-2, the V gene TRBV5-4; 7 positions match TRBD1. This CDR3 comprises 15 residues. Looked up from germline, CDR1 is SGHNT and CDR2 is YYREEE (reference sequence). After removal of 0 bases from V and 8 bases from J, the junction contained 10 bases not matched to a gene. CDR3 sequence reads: CASSLDRGLAGGYTF. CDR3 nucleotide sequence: TGTGCCAGCAGCTTGGACAGGGGTCTCGCTGGGGGCTACACCTTC.

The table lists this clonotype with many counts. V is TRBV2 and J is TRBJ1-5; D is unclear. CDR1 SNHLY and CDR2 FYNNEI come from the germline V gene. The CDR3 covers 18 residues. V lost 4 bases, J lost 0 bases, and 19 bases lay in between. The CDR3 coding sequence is TGTGCCAGCAGTGGTCCGCTAATACAGACCAGTAGCAATCAGCCCCAGCATTTT. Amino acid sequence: CASSGPLIQTSSNQPQHF.